The rows below give T cell receptor beta chains drawn from one sample of a study of CD8+ T cells in alopecia areata. Using immunoSEQ multiplex PCR, the repertoire was profiled, and TCRdb retains in-frame clones only, with some absent. The sample has 170,000 or so clones, around 58% seen once. The material sequenced was CD8+ T cells sorted from blood, taken at week 24, from a patient treated with tofacitinib. The receptors here all came from a human donor with alopecia areata. Each CDR3 is given with its conserved first and last residue. Fields, in order: clone size, D gene, V gene, J gene, CDR3 DNA, CDR3 protein. D genes are given only for firm matches. Expanded clones are given a class, and other clones once, few, many or no size at all.

size: few
D: NA
V: TRBV19
J: TRBJ1-6
DNA: TGTGCCAGTAGTTTGAATCCAGGAAAGAAACCCCTCCACTTT
CDR3: CASSLNPGKKPLHF

size: NA
D: TRBD2
V: TRBV9
J: TRBJ2-3
DNA: TGTGCCAGCAGCGTAAGAGCGGGGGGGCCGACAGATACGCAGTATTTT
CDR3: CASSVRAGGPTDTQYF

size: NA
D: NA
V: TRBV23-1
J: TRBJ1-5
DNA: TGCGCCAGCAGTCAAAGTAGACTCCCCAATCAGCCCCAGCATTTT
CDR3: CASSQSRLPNQPQHF

size: few
D: NA
V: TRBV6-5
J: TRBJ1-2
DNA: TGTGCCAGCAGTTACTCGACGGACAACTATGGCTACACCTTC
CDR3: CASSYSTDNYGYTF

size: NA
D: NA
V: TRBV29-1
J: TRBJ2-7
DNA: TGCAGCGTTGAAGGCCGATACGAGCAGTACTTC
CDR3: CSVEGRYEQYF

size: NA
D: TRBD1
V: TRBV18
J: TRBJ2-5
DNA: TGTGCCAGCTCACGACAGGGTACGGAGACCCAGTACTTC
CDR3: CASSRQGTETQYF

size: NA
D: TRBD1
V: TRBV4-1
J: TRBJ1-5
DNA: TGCGCCAGCAGCCCCCTACCGGGACAGCGCAATCAGCCCCAGCATTTT
CDR3: CASSPLPGQRNQPQHF

size: NA
D: NA
V: TRBV13
J: TRBJ1-1
DNA: TGTGCCAGCAGCTTAGGTAGGGTGAACACTGAAGCTTTCTTT
CDR3: CASSLGRVNTEAFF

size: NA
D: TRBD1
V: TRBV6-6
J: TRBJ1-1
DNA: TGTGCCAGCAGTTACGGGGGACAGGCGGGGACTGAAGCTTTCTTT
CDR3: CASSYGGQAGTEAFF

size: NA
D: NA
V: TRBV9
J: TRBJ1-2
DNA: TGTGCCAGCAGCGTAGAAAAGGGCTACACCTTC
CDR3: CASSVEKGYTF

size: NA
D: NA
V: TRBV4-2
J: TRBJ2-2
DNA: TGTGCCAGCAGCCAAGTTAGAACCGGGGAGCTGTTTTTT
CDR3: CASSQVRTGELFF

size: NA
D: NA
V: TRBV6-1
J: TRBJ1-6
DNA: TGTGCCAGCAGTGAATTCGGAGGGGCCGTAGATTCACCCCTCCACTTT
CDR3: CASSEFGGAVDSPLHF

size: NA
D: NA
V: TRBV12-5
J: TRBJ1-2
DNA: TGTGCTAGTGGCCCCGGACGGACTTATGGCTACACCTTC
CDR3: CASGPGRTYGYTF

size: NA
D: NA
V: TRBV9
J: TRBJ2-2
DNA: TGTGCCAGCAGCCCCCGACTGGGAGTCACCGGGGAGCTGTTTTTT
CDR3: CASSPRLGVTGELFF

size: few
D: TRBD1
V: TRBV29-1
J: TRBJ1-2
DNA: TGCAGCATTCCGGGACAGGGAATAGGCTACACCTTC
CDR3: CSIPGQGIGYTF

size: NA
D: NA
V: TRBV15
J: TRBJ2-5
DNA: TGTGCCACCGCGGGAGGGGACAGGGGCCAGACCCAGTACTTC
CDR3: CATAGGDRGQTQYF

size: NA
D: NA
V: TRBV27
J: TRBJ1-4
DNA: TGTGCCAGCCTTCCTAGGTTCAGATCGTGGGAAAAACTGTTTTTT
CDR3: CASLPRFRSWEKLFF

size: once
D: NA
V: TRBV19
J: TRBJ2-5
DNA: TGTGCCAGTAGTATCCAAGAGACCCAGTACTTC
CDR3: CASSIQETQYF

size: NA
D: TRBD2
V: TRBV5-1
J: TRBJ2-3
DNA: TGCGCCAGCAGCCGGACTAGCGCAGATACGCAGTATTTT
CDR3: CASSRTSADTQYF

size: NA
D: NA
V: TRBV9
J: TRBJ2-3
DNA: TGTGCCAGCAGCCAAGAGGATAGCACAGATACGCAGTATTTT
CDR3: CASSQEDSTDTQYF

size: few
D: NA
V: TRBV7-9
J: TRBJ2-7
DNA: TGTGCCAGCAGCTTAGGTGAGCGGGAGCAGTACTTC
CDR3: CASSLGEREQYF

size: NA
D: NA
V: TRBV5-1
J: TRBJ2-5
DNA: TGCGCCAGCTACTCGGGGGGCTCCCAAGAGACCCAGTACTTC
CDR3: CASYSGGSQETQYF

size: NA
D: TRBD1
V: TRBV28
J: TRBJ2-7
DNA: TGTGCCAGCAGTGGAGGGACAGGGGGCGTCTCGGACTACGAGCAGTACTTC
CDR3: CASSGGTGGVSDYEQYF

size: few
D: NA
V: TRBV28
J: TRBJ1-5
DNA: TGTGCCAGCAGAGGTTATGGCAGGGCGGGTCAGCCCCAGCATTTT
CDR3: CASRGYGRAGQPQHF

size: NA
D: NA
V: TRBV14
J: TRBJ2-6
DNA: TGTGCCAGCAGCCAAGGGACTGGGGCCAACGTCCTGACTTTC
CDR3: CASSQGTGANVLTF

size: NA
D: TRBD1
V: TRBV5-6
J: TRBJ1-2
DNA: TGTGCCAGCAGCCCCGGGACAGTAGGCTACACCTTC
CDR3: CASSPGTVGYTF

size: NA
D: NA
V: TRBV10-3
J: TRBJ1-2
DNA: TGTGCCATCGGCGGGGGGCGCGACTATGGCTACACCTTC
CDR3: CAIGGGRDYGYTF

size: few
D: NA
V: TRBV13
J: TRBJ2-5
DNA: TGTGCCAGCGGACAGCCACAAGAGACCCAGTACTTC
CDR3: CASGQPQETQYF

size: few
D: NA
V: TRBV2
J: TRBJ2-1
DNA: TGTGCCAGCAGTGAAGGGGGCTCCTACAATGAGCAGTTCTTC
CDR3: CASSEGGSYNEQFF

size: NA
D: NA
V: TRBV9
J: TRBJ1-2
DNA: TGTGCCAGCAGCGGATCCGGCTACACCTTC
CDR3: CASSGSGYTF

size: NA
D: NA
V: TRBV6-4
J: TRBJ1-1
DNA: TGTGCCAGCAGTAACCCGGGCAGGGAAGGGACTGAAGCTTTCTTT
CDR3: CASSNPGREGTEAFF

size: NA
D: NA
V: TRBV2
J: TRBJ2-7
DNA: TGTGCCAGCAGTGACCCCCCGGCTACCTACGAGCAGTACTTC
CDR3: CASSDPPATYEQYF

size: NA
D: NA
V: TRBV5-1
J: TRBJ2-1
DNA: TGCGCCAGCAGCTATGACAATGAGCAGTTCTTC
CDR3: CASSYDNEQFF

size: NA
D: NA
V: TRBV7-9
J: TRBJ2-7
DNA: TGTGCCAGCTCAGACGCAGCTTCCTACGAGCAGTACTTC
CDR3: CASSDAASYEQYF

size: NA
D: NA
V: TRBV15
J: TRBJ2-3
DNA: TGTGCCACCAGCACGGGGGATACGCAGTATTTT
CDR3: CATSTGDTQYF

size: NA
D: NA
V: TRBV15
J: TRBJ2-5
DNA: TGTGCCACCAGCAGAAATACCCTCCCGGGCATTGGAGAGACCCAGTACTTC
CDR3: CATSRNTLPGIGETQYF

size: NA
D: NA
V: TRBV6-5
J: TRBJ2-5
DNA: TGTGCCAGCAGTTACAATAGTCAAGAGACCCAGTACTTC
CDR3: CASSYNSQETQYF

size: NA
D: TRBD2
V: TRBV6-6
J: TRBJ2-1
DNA: TGTGCCATCGGGGGGGCGTCCTACAATGAGCAGTTCTTC
CDR3: CAIGGASYNEQFF

size: few
D: NA
V: TRBV29-1
J: TRBJ1-5
DNA: TGCAGCTCCAACCGAGGGGCTCAGCCCCAGCATTTT
CDR3: CSSNRGAQPQHF